The present TCR beta chain was sequenced within a study of shared clonotypes between healthy human individuals. Study outcomes and limitations: Donors were few, which limited the genetic and exposure-history diversity represented. Non-shared clonotypes showed lower generation probabilities than clonotypes common to all four donors.

HIV-negative, healthy adults without recent acute infections or vaccinations were the donors. Only in-frame clones appear in the TCRdb table, and some are missing; sequencing was by immunoSEQ multiplex PCR. Among 2 million to 2.5 million clones, approximately 96% were seen once, and the ten largest hold roughly 0.13%. Of note for this clone: Its antigen is unidentified.

The sample was naive CD4+ T cells sorted from blood. Regarding subset: CD45RA+ positively selected. This clonotype originated in a man aged 18-30 years in good health.

The DNA for the CDR3 is TGTGCCAGCAGCTCAGGAGGGGGCGCGGGCACTGAAGCTTTCTTT. Translating gives CASSSGGGAGTEAFF. V is TRBV7-9 and J is TRBJ1-1; 7 bases fit TRBD1. Germline trimming cut 4 bases from V and 4 bases from J; bases unmatched to any gene: 9. The CDR3 is 15 amino acids. Germline V CDR1 and CDR2: SEHNR, FQNEAQ (reference sequence).